This TCR beta chain was observed in a study of CD8 T cells in ankylosing spondylitis. The study's findings and limits: Disease-linked clones were CD8+ and relatively rare in peripheral blood. Typical of ankylosing spondylitis blood, it appeared, was a TCR beta motif of roughly eight highly homologous variants. Earlier work had already found some motif variants in reactive arthritis synovial fluid and blood. Reportedly, significant enrichment of disease-linked clones occurred in matched ankylosing spondylitis synovial fluid.

MiXCR was run by TCRdb on the 5' RACE reads, yielding one entry per CDR3 protein. Here the sample spans roughly 250,000 distinct CDR3 sequences, 8.6% being singletons. This clonotype occurred many times. Its antigen is unknown. Trimming shortened V by 6 bases and J by 4 bases, and 10 bases separated the two germline ends. The germline V gene has CDR1 DFQATT and CDR2 SNEGSKA (reference sequence). The CDR3 contains 12 residues. The receptor was derived from a male donor with ankylosing spondylitis or in good health (not recorded which). Specimen: blood, either unsorted or a sorted T cell fraction (not recorded which). This chain links TRBV20-1 with TRBJ2-1, with TRBD2 as a possible D gene (5 bases). This CDR3 reads CSAYWEYNEQFF. The CDR3 coding sequence is TGCAGTGCCTACTGGGAGTACAATGAGCAGTTCTTC.